A selection of T cell receptor beta chains follows, all from one sample in a study of blood T cell repertoires in COVID-19. TCRdb's copy holds only in-frame clones and misses some; the assay was immunoSEQ multiplex PCR. The table has tens of thousands of clones, more than 80% seen once. Input material: peripheral blood. These receptors all stem from a woman of 80 years or more with active or convalescent COVID-19. The CDR3 runs from the conserved cysteine through the conserved F or W. A D gene is named only where the DNA matches it firmly. Some rows mark clone size as missing; the rest say once, few, many or name a class of expanded clone.

-	TRBV5-4	TRBJ2-2	-	TGTGCCAGCAGCTTGGCCTCAGGGACCGGGGAGCTGTTTTTT	CASSLASGTGELFF
-	TRBV19	TRBJ2-3	-	TGTGCCAGTATGGGGAGGATCACAGATACGCAGTATTTT	CASMGRITDTQYF
TRBD1	TRBV28	TRBJ1-4	-	TGTGCCAGCACCTCAGGGGGAGTCAATGAAAAACTGTTTTTT	CASTSGGVNEKLFF
-	TRBV2	TRBJ1-4	-	TGTGCCAGCAGATCAGGGCTCACTAATGAAAAACTGTTTTTT	CASRSGLTNEKLFF
-	TRBV18	TRBJ1-5	few	TGTGCCAGCTCACCTTCGACGGGGGTTGATCAGCCCCAGCATTTT	CASSPSTGVDQPQHF
-	TRBV18	TRBJ2-2	-	TGTGCCAGCTCACCGTATACGGGGGACACCGGGGAGCTGTTTTTT	CASSPYTGDTGELFF
TRBD1	TRBV19	TRBJ1-4	once	TGTGCCAGTAGTCCCGGGACAGCTACTAATGAAAAACTGTTTTTT	CASSPGTATNEKLFF
-	TRBV30	TRBJ2-7	-	TGTGCCTGGAGTGTACGAAGTGCAAGGGGTTCCTACGAGCAGTACTTC	CAWSVRSARGSYEQYF
-	TRBV2	TRBJ2-5	-	TGTGCCAGCAGGCGGGACGGACCCGTCCAAGAGACCCAGTACTTC	CASRRDGPVQETQYF
-	TRBV27	TRBJ1-5	-	TGTGCCAGCAGCCAGGGGATCCTTCCAGATCAGCCCCAGCATTTT	CASSQGILPDQPQHF
-	TRBV28	TRBJ1-3	-	TGTGCCAGCAGTCGTCAGGCCTCTGGAAACACCATATATTTT	CASSRQASGNTIYF
TRBD2	TRBV7-2	TRBJ2-3	-	TGTGCCAGCAGCCCGGAGGCGGGACTAGCCCTGGGTACGCAGTATTTT	CASSPEAGLALGTQYF
TRBD1	TRBV19	TRBJ2-2	-	TGTGCCACCAATAGGGGACAGGCGAACACCGGGGAGCTGTTTTTT	CATNRGQANTGELFF
TRBD2	TRBV7-9	TRBJ2-1	-	TGTGCCAGCAGCTTAGAGTTCACTAGCGGCTACAATGAGCAGTTCTTC	CASSLEFTSGYNEQFF
-	TRBV19	TRBJ1-5	once	TGTGCCAGTAGTATGCGGCAGCCCCAGCATTTT	CASSMRQPQHF
-	TRBV29-1	TRBJ2-3	-	TGCAGCGCGGCCTTAGGGGGGGGGACCACAGATACGCAGTATTTT	CSAALGGGTTDTQYF
-	TRBV5-1	TRBJ1-1	-	TGCGCCAGCAGCTTTGGACAGAACACTGAAGCTTTCTTT	CASSFGQNTEAFF
-	TRBV7-9	TRBJ2-5	-	TGTGCCAGCAGCGTAACGGGGTACCAAGAGACCCAGTACTTC	CASSVTGYQETQYF
TRBD2	TRBV11-2	TRBJ2-3	-	TGTGCCAGCAGGGGCGGGGGGACAGATACGCAGTATTTT	CASRGGGTDTQYF
-	TRBV30	TRBJ1-5	-	TGTGCCTGGAACAGACGGCCCAATCAGCCCCAGCATTTT	CAWNRRPNQPQHF
-	TRBV30	TRBJ1-6	-	TGTGCCTGCTATCGGGTTAATTCACCCCTCCACTTT	CACYRVNSPLHF
-	TRBV27	TRBJ2-1	few	TGTGCCAGCACCGACAGTTACAATGAGCAGTTCTTC	CASTDSYNEQFF
-	TRBV5-1	TRBJ2-1	-	TGCGCCAGCAGCTTGCCCAGGATAGGATCCTACAATGAGCAGTTCTTC	CASSLPRIGSYNEQFF
-	TRBV18	TRBJ1-1	-	TGTGCCAGCTCACCCCAGGGGAACACTGAAGCTTTCTTT	CASSPQGNTEAFF
-	TRBV28	TRBJ1-2	-	TGTGCCAGCGGATCAGGTGTCGGGGGGCAGGATGGCTACACCTTC	CASGSGVGGQDGYTF